This T cell receptor beta chain originates from a study of blood T cell repertoires in COVID-19. Study-wide background: The samples span acute and convalescent COVID-19 from the United States, Italy and Spain. T cells, B-cell-depleted T cells, or PBMCs supplied cDNA or gDNA.

The table lists this clone with a count of one. Per the original data handling: The assay estimated nucleated cells by amplifying reference gene primers. Libraries were prepared by immunoSEQ multiplex PCR; TCRdb keeps only in-frame clonotypes and omits some of them. V and J calls and clone size are copied from that table; D and trimming were computed from the DNA. The repertoire holds a few hundred thousand clones, about nine tenths seen once, with roughly 0.9% in the top ten. Participant-reported clinical history was the basis for cohort assignment. CDR1 and CDR2 from the germline V gene are SGDLS and YYNGEE. With 3 bases removed from V and 2 bases from J, the gap between germline ends came to 13 bases. The CDR3 contains 15 residues.

This clonotype was obtained from a woman aged 40 to 55 who had been exposed to COVID-19. The chain is built from TRBV9 and TRBJ2-3; TRBD1 is a possible D gene (6 bases). The sample comprised PBMCs or T cells enriched from blood (not recorded which). CDR3 coding DNA: TGTGCCAGCAGCGCCCGTACAGGGTTCACAGATACGCAGTATTTT. Its translation is CASSARTGFTDTQYF.